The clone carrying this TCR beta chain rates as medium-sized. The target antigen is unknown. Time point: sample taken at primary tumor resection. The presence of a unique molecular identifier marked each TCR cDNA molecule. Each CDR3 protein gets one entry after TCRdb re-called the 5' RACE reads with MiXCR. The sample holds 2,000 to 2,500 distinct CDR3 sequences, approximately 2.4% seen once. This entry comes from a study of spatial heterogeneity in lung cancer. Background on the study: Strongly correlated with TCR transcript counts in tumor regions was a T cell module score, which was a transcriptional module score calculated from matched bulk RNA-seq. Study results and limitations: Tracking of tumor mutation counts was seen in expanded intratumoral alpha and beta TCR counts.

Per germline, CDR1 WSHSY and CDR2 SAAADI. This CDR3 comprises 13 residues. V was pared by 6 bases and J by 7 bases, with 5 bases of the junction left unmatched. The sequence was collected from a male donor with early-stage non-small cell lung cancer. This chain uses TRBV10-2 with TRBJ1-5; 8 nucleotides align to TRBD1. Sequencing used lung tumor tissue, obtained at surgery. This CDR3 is CASSDRGGQPQHF. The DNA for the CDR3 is TGCGCCAGCAGCGACAGGGGAGGCCAGCCCCAGCATTTT.